A single sample gave rise to the 29 T cell receptor beta chains below, sequenced in a study of T cell repertoires in cytomegalovirus infection. No cognate antigen is known for these TCRs. One entry per CDR3 protein, called by TCRdb with MiXCR from the reads. Here the sample spans around 500,000 distinct CDR3 sequences, about 39% being singletons. The sequenced sample was cultured PBMCs, obtained from culture after CMV antigen stimulation. The origin of the receptors is a human donor in good health (CMV status not recorded). Some clones in this sample may be carry-over from other donors' samples.

The chain is built from TRBV6-1 and TRBJ1-4; no clear D gene. The germline CDR1 and CDR2 sequences are MNHNS and SASEGT. The CDR3 is 14 residues long. V was pared by 1 base and J by 4 bases, with 7 bases between. This CDR3 is CASSEGQDNEKLFF. The DNA of the CDR3 is TGTGCCAGCAGTGAAGGCCAGGATAATGAAAAACTGTTTTTT.

This clonotype was seen at least ten times. The rearrangement uses TRBV7-9 and TRBJ1-2; D call uncertain. V lost 0 bases, J lost 8 bases, and 10 bases lay in between. Germline-derived CDR1 and CDR2 are SEHNR and FQNEAQ (reference sequence). This CDR3 is built from 13 residues. The CDR3 coding sequence is TGTGCCAGCAGCTTAGCGGGATTTGACGGCTACACCTTC. Translation: CASSLAGFDGYTF. Combining the CDR3 with reference TRBV7-9 and TRBJ1-2 gives the whole variable domain DTGVSQNPRHKITKRGQNVTFRCDPISEHNRLYWYRQTLGQGPEFLTYFQNEAQLEKSRLLSDRFSAERPKGSFSTLEIQRTEQGDSAMYLCASSLAGFDGYTFGSGTRLTVV.

The chain carries TRBV5-1 and TRBJ1-1; D unclear. The germline gives CDR1 SGHRS, CDR2 YFSETQ. V was clipped by 0 bases and J by 3 bases, with 9 bases between them. This CDR3 spans 14 amino acids. Written as DNA, the CDR3 is TGCGCCAGCAGCTTGGTCCCCCGGCACACTGAAGCTTTCTTT. Amino acids: CASSLVPRHTEAFF.

V usage is TRBV5-1 and J usage is TRBJ1-4; D remains unclear. The CDR3 sequence is 15 residues long. V was trimmed by 4 bases and J by 0 bases, leaving 10 bases between them. Germline lookup yields CDR1 SGHRS and CDR2 YFSETQ. CDR3 DNA sequence: TGCGCCAGCAGCCCCGGACTTGCAACTAATGAAAAACTGTTTTTT. This gives the protein CASSPGLATNEKLFF.

The chain employs TRBV4-3 and TRBJ2-1; 10 nucleotides align to TRBD1. J gave up 4 bases and V 4 bases, and 10 bases lay outside the gene matches. CDR1 and CDR2 from the germline V gene are LGHNA and YSLEER. This CDR3 spans 17 amino acids. CDR3 in DNA: TGCGCCAGCAGCCTGATCGGACAGGGGGGGGGTTACAATGAGCAGTTCTTC. Protein: CASSLIGQGGGYNEQFF.

The CDR3 protein is CASSQEGYGNTIYF. CDR3 in DNA: TGCGCCAGCAGCCAAGAGGGGTATGGAAACACCATATATTTT. The V gene is TRBV4-1, the J gene TRBJ1-3; D unresolved. Between the trimmed V and J ends, which lost 0 bases and 3 bases, there was a span of 6 bases. CDR3 size: 14 residues. Germline assignment: CDR1 MGHRA and CDR2 YSYEKL.

In its sample, this clonotype was seen a few times. The chain is built from TRBV12-3 or TRBV12-4 and TRBJ2-3; 12 nucleotides match TRBD1. J was trimmed by 0 bases and V by 7 bases; bases with no gene match: 2. This CDR3 comprises 15 residues. Here the CDR3 reads CASTGTGGSTDTQYF. The CDR3 DNA is TGTGCCAGCACCGGGACAGGGGGCAGCACAGATACGCAGTATTTT.

This chain connects TRBV7-8 to TRBJ2-5; no clear D gene. V lost 5 bases, J lost 7 bases, and 17 bases lay in between. The V gene's germline CDR1 is SGHVS and CDR2 FQNEAQ. This CDR3 is built from 14 residues. The CDR3 sequence: CASSAMTGWGTQYF. DNA for the CDR3: TGTGCCAGCAGCGCCATGACGGGCTGGGGGACCCAGTACTTC.

This chain links TRBV5-1 with TRBJ2-5; 10 positions match TRBD1. This CDR3 has 17 residues. The V gene end was trimmed by 2 bases and the J gene end by 0 bases; junction bases not matched to a gene: 7. Germline V gives CDR1 SGHRS, CDR2 YFSETQ. The DNA of the CDR3 is TGCGCCAGCAGCTTTTGGGGACAGGGGTCAAACCAAGAGACCCAGTACTTC. It encodes CASSFWGQGSNQETQYF.

This clonotype was counted a single time. The V and J genes are TRBV7-9 and TRBJ1-2, with D unresolved. Germline values: CDR1 SEHNR, CDR2 FQNEAQ (reference sequence). V dropped 7 bases and J dropped 2 bases, with 14 bases sitting between them. The CDR3 covers 14 residues. The CDR3 bases are TGTGCCAGCAAAGACCTGTGGGAGAACTATGGCTACACCTTC. Translated, it gives CASKDLWENYGYTF.

The gene calls are TRBV5-1 and TRBJ1-1; D remains ambiguous. Germline CDR1 SGHRS, CDR2 YFSETQ. This CDR3 spans 15 amino acids. V was clipped by 4 bases and J by 1 base, with 14 bases between them. CDR3 sequence: CASSPATLGNTEAFF. The CDR3 bases are TGCGCCAGCAGCCCTGCCACGTTGGGGAACACTGAAGCTTTCTTT.

There are a few counts of this clonotype. This chain connects TRBV7-6 to TRBJ2-5, with 10 bases lining up with TRBD2. Germline V gene lookup returns CDR1 SGHVS and CDR2 FNYEAQ. This CDR3 region has 15 residues. After removal of 7 bases from V and 1 base from J, the junction contained 6 bases not matched to a gene. The CDR3 region has the DNA TGTGCCAGCAACCCTAGCGGGAGCTTCCAAGAGACCCAGTACTTC. Its translation is CASNPSGSFQETQYF.

This clonotype occurred once. The V and J genes are TRBV7-2 and TRBJ2-1; D is unclear. The CDR3 extends over 18 amino acids. Trimming took off 1 base at V and 4 bases at J, with 20 bases between the two ends. Germline CDR1 is SGHTA and CDR2 is FQGNSA. CDR3 amino acids: CASSLVHGGAALYNEQFF. The CDR3, as DNA: TGTGCCAGCAGCTTAGTTCACGGCGGAGCCGCTCTATACAATGAGCAGTTCTTC.

This clonotype was picked up a small number of times. This chain uses TRBV12-3 or TRBV12-4 with TRBJ2-1; D tentatively reads TRBD1 or TRBD2 (6 bases each). V lost 6 bases and J 6 bases, leaving 15 bases between the germline ends. CDR3 length equals 14 residues. CDR3 coding DNA: TGTGCCAGCAGCCGACGCAGGGGAGGCAATGAGCAGTTCTTC. This encodes CASSRRRGGNEQFF.

There are a few counts of this clonotype. The chain is built from TRBV7-8 and TRBJ2-1; D is ambiguous. CDR1 and CDR2 (germline): SGHVS, FQNEAQ. V lost 4 bases to trimming and J lost 7 bases, with 8 bases between them. The CDR3 spans 12 residues. CDR3 nucleotides: TGTGCCAGCAGCTCAGTCAAGAATGAGCAGTTCTTC. Its translation: CASSSVKNEQFF.

The chain has TRBV6-2 or TRBV6-3 and TRBJ2-5; 14 positions match TRBD2. After removal of 5 bases from V and 3 bases from J, the junction contained 8 bases not matched to a gene. The CDR3 is 17 amino acids. Germline lookup yields CDR1 MNHEY and CDR2 SVGEGT. Written as DNA, the CDR3 is TGTGCCAGCAGTGAAGGGACTAGCGGGAGTTCTAAAGAGACCCAGTACTTC. Its protein product is CASSEGTSGSSKETQYF.

The chain joins TRBV5-4 to TRBJ2-1, with 7 bases that match TRBD2. Germline V CDR1 and CDR2: SGHNT, YYREEE (reference sequence). With V trimmed by 3 bases and J by 5 bases, 8 bases remained unmatched. The CDR3 length is 15 residues. The CDR3 nucleotides read TGTGCCAGCAGCTCCGCCGGGACTAACCACAATGAGCAGTTCTTC. It is translated as CASSSAGTNHNEQFF.

The chain employs TRBV28 and TRBJ2-3; possible D gene TRBD2, 5 bases. Germline V gives CDR1 MDHEN, CDR2 SYDVKM. With 5 bases removed from V and 1 base from J, the gap between germline ends came to 13 bases. There are 15 residues in the CDR3. The CDR3 DNA sequence: TGTGCCAGCAGTGATGCGGGCGGTGGCACAGATACGCAGTATTTT. This codes for CASSDAGGGTDTQYF.

This clonotype has just one count. CDR3 protein: CSASMQTNQPQHF. The CDR3 DNA is TGCAGTGCTAGTATGCAGACCAATCAGCCCCAGCATTTT. J is TRBJ1-5 and V is TRBV20-1; D is ambiguous. CDR3 length: 13 residues. V lost 3 bases and J 3 bases, leaving 9 bases between the germline ends. From germline, CDR1 is DFQATT and CDR2 SNEGSKA (reference sequence).

V gene TRBV12-3 or TRBV12-4 combines with J gene TRBJ2-2; D remains unclear. CDR3 length: 12 residues. Deletions cut 1 base from V and 10 bases from J, with 7 bases between. The CDR3 nucleotides are TGTGCCAGCAGTTTAGAGGTGGTGGAGCTGTTTTTT. The encoded protein is CASSLEVVELFF.

There are a few counts of this clonotype. The rearrangement links TRBV6-1 to TRBJ2-1; 14 nucleotides align to TRBD2. The CDR3 runs 19 residues. Trimming at V came to 5 bases and at J to 2 bases, leaving 11 bases not matched to a gene. Germline-derived CDR1 and CDR2 are MNHNS and SASEGT. This CDR3 is CASSPEGLAGVPPYNEQFF. The CDR3 DNA reads as TGTGCCAGCAGTCCCGAGGGACTAGCGGGAGTACCGCCCTACAATGAGCAGTTCTTC.

A few counts support this clonotype. The V and J genes are TRBV11-3 and TRBJ2-3; D might be TRBD1 (5 bases). This CDR3 region has 14 residues. Germline-derived CDR1 and CDR2 are SGHNT and YENEEA. V lost 0 bases and J lost 2, with 6 bases in between. CDR3 bases: TGTGCCAGCAGCTTAGAAGGGGACACAGATACGCAGTATTTT. It encodes CASSLEGDTDTQYF.

CDR3 nucleotides: TGTGCCATCAGTGAGAGTCGGAGTGAAAAACTGTTTTTT. Translation: CAISESRSEKLFF. V and J are TRBV10-3 and TRBJ1-4; D unresolved. Germline V gene lookup returns CDR1 ENHRY and CDR2 SYGVKD. The V and J ends lost 2 bases and 7 bases respectively, with 8 bases between them. This CDR3 has 13 residues.

This chain uses TRBV12-3 or TRBV12-4 with TRBJ2-1; 7 bases are a match to TRBD2. Trimming at V came to 3 bases and at J to 2 bases, leaving 4 bases not matched to a gene. The CDR3 runs to 15 residues. The CDR3 region is CASSFLAGAYNEQFF. CDR3 nucleotide sequence: TGTGCCAGCAGTTTTTTGGCGGGAGCCTACAATGAGCAGTTCTTC.

This clonotype was seen only a few times. V usage is TRBV11-3 and J usage is TRBJ2-1; 10 bases match TRBD2. CDR3 size: 16 residues. With V trimmed by 5 bases and J by 10 bases, 14 bases remained unmatched. CDR1 and CDR2 from the germline V gene are SGHNT and YENEEA. The CDR3 DNA is TGTGCCAGCAGCACCCGAGGGACTAGCGTGTTATCAGAGCAGTTCTTC. Protein product: CASSTRGTSVLSEQFF.

CDR3 sequence reads: CASSLGGGELDTQYF. The CDR3 DNA is TGTGCCAGCAGCTTGGGCGGGGGAGAGTTAGATACGCAGTATTTT. The gene calls are TRBV7-9 and TRBJ2-3; 7 bases map to TRBD2. The CDR3 is 15 amino acids. CDR1 is SEHNR and CDR2 is FQNEAQ in the germline V gene (reference sequence). V dropped 3 bases and J dropped 5; count of bases not matched to a gene: 8.

The chain employs TRBV7-2 and TRBJ2-7; TRBD2 aligns across 11 bases. From germline, CDR1 is SGHTA and CDR2 FQGNSA. Trimming cost V 2 bases and J 6 bases; bases outside gene matches: 6. This CDR3 region has 15 residues. This CDR3 reads CASSLQPSGGSEQYF. As DNA, the CDR3 is TGTGCCAGCAGCTTACAGCCTAGCGGGGGGAGCGAGCAGTACTTC.

This sequence joins TRBV3-1 and TRBJ2-3; 9 bases are a match to TRBD1. The CDR3 is 16 amino acids. Germline V gene sequence: CDR1 LGHDT, CDR2 YNNKEL (reference sequence). V lost 4 bases, J lost 0 bases, and 5 bases stayed unmatched. The CDR3 reads CASSPQGAMSTDTQYF. The CDR3 DNA reads as TGTGCCAGCAGCCCACAGGGGGCGATGAGCACAGATACGCAGTATTTT.

The chain is built from TRBV5-3 and TRBJ2-1, with D possibly being TRBD1 or TRBD2 (5 bases each). TRBV5-3 is designated an ORF whose function remains uncertain. The V end lost 8 bases, the J end lost 10 bases, and 25 bases lay between the germline ends. The CDR3 is 15 residues long. The CDR3 region has the DNA TGTGCCAGCAGCCCTCCGGGGCCAACAACGGGGGAGCAGTTCTTC. Protein sequence: CASSPPGPTTGEQFF.